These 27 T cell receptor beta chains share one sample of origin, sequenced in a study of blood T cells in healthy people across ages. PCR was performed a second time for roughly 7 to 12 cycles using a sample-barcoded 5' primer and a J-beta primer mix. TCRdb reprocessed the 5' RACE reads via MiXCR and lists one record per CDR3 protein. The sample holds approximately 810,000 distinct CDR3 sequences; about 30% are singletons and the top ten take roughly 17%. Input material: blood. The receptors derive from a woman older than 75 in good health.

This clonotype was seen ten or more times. In nucleotides, the CDR3 is TGTGCCATCAGTTTTGGGACAGGGAGCTACGAGCAGTACTTC. Translating it yields CAISFGTGSYEQYF. The rearrangement uses TRBV10-3 and TRBJ2-7; 9 bases match TRBD1. This CDR3 region has 14 residues. The V segment lost 5 bases and the J segment 3 bases; nucleotides outside the gene matches: 5. CDR1 and CDR2 from the germline V gene are ENHRY and SYGVKD.

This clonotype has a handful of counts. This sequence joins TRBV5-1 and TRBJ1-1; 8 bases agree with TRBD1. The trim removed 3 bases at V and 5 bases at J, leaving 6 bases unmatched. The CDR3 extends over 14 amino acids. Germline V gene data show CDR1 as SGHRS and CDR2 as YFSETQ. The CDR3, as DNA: TGCGCCAGCAGCTGGGGAGGACAGGGAACTGAAGCTTTCTTT. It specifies CASSWGGQGTEAFF.

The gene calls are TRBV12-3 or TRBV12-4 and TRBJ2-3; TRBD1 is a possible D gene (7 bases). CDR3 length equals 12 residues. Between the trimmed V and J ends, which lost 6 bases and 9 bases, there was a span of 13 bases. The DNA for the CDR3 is TGTGCCAGCAGCTTGGAGGGGGCAACGCAGTATTTT. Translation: CASSLEGATQYF.

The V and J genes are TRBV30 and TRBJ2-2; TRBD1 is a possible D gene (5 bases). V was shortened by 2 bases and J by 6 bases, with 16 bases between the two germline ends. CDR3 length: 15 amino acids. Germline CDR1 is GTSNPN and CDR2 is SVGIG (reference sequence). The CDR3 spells CAWSRIVIGAGELFF. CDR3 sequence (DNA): TGTGCCTGGAGTCGGATCGTGATAGGGGCCGGGGAGCTGTTTTTT.

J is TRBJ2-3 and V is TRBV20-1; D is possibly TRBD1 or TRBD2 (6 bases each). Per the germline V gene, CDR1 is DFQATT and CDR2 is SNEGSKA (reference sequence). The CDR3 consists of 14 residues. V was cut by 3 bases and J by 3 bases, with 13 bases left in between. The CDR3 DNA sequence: TGCAGTGCTAGGAGTGGGGGGCCTACAGATACGCAGTATTTT. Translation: CSARSGGPTDTQYF.

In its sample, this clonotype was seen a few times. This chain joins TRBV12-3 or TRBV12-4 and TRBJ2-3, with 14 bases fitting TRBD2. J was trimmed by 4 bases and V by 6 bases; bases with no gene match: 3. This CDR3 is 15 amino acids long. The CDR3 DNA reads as TGTGCCAGCAGCATGACTAGCGGGGGGGCAGATACGCAGTATTTT. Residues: CASSMTSGGADTQYF.

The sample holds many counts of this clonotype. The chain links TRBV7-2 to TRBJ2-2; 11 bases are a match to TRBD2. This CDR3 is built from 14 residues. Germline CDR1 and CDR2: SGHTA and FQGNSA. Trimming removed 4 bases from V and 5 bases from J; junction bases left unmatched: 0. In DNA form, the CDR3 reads TGTGCCAGCAGCTCTAGCGGGGGGACCGGGGAGCTGTTTTTT. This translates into CASSSSGGTGELFF.

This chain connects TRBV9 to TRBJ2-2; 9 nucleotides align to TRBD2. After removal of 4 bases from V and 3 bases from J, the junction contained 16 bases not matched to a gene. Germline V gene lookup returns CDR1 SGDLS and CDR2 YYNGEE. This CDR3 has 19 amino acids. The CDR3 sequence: CASSPRPLRGGQDTGELFF. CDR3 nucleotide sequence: TGTGCCAGCAGCCCTAGACCCCTGCGGGGGGGCCAGGACACCGGGGAGCTGTTTTTT.

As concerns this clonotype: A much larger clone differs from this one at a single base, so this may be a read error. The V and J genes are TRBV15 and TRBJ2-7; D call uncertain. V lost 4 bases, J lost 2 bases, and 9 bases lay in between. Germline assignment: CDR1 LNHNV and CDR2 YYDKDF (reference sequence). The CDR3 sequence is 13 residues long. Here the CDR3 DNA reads TGTGCCACCAGCATCGGGCCGCCCTACGAGCAGTACTTC. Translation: CATSIGPPYEQYF.

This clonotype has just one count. The CDR3 reads CASSPMTGSNERYF. The CDR3 DNA is TGTGCCAGCAGCCCGATGACAGGGTCTAACGAGCGGTACTTC. The chain recombines TRBV5-5 with TRBJ2-4; 7 bases align to TRBD1. This CDR3 region has 14 residues. The germline V gene has CDR1 SGHKS and CDR2 YYEKEE (reference sequence). V lost 4 bases and J lost 15; bases outside the gene matches: 16.

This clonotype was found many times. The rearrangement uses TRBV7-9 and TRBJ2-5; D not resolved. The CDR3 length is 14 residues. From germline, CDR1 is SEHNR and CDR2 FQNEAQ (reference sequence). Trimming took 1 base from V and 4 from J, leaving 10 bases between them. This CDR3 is CASSLGSHGETQYF. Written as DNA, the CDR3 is TGTGCCAGCAGCTTAGGATCCCACGGAGAGACCCAGTACTTC.

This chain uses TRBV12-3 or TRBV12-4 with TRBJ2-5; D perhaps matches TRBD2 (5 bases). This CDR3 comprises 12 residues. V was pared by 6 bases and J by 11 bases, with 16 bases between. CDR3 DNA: TGTGCCAGCAGCCTTGTTCGCGAGCGGCAGTACTTC. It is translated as CASSLVRERQYF.

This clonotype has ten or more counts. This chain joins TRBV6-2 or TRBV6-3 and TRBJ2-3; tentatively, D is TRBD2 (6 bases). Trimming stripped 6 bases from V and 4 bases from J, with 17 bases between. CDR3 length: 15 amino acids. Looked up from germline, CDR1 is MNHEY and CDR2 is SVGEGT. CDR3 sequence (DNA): TGTGCCAGCAGCCCCCCAGGCGGGGTAGCAGATACGCAGTATTTT. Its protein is CASSPPGGVADTQYF.

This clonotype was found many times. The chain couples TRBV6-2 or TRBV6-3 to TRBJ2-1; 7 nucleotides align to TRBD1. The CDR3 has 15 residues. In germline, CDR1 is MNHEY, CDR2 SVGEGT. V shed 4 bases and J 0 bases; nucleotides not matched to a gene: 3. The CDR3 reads CASSWGQPSYNEQFF. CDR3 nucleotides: TGTGCCAGCAGTTGGGGACAGCCCTCCTACAATGAGCAGTTCTTC.

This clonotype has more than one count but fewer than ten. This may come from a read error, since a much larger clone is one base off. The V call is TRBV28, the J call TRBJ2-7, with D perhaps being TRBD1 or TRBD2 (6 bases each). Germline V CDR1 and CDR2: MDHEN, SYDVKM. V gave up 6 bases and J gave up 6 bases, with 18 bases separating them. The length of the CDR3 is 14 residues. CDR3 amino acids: CASSRPTGRCEQYF. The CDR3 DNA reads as TGTGCCAGCAGCAGACCCACAGGGAGGTGCGAGCAGTACTTC. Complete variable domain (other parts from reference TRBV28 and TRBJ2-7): DVKVTQSSRYLVKRTGEKVFLECVQDMDHENMFWYRQDPGLGLRLIYFSYDVKMKEKGDIPEGYSVSREKKERFSLILESASTNQTSMYLCASSRPTGRCEQYFGPGTRLTVT.

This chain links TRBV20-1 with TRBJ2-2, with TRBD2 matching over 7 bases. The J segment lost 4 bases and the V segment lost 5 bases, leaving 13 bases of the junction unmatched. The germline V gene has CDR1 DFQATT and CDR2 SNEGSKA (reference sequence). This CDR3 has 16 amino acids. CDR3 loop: CSARGGGGILTGELFF. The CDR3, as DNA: TGCAGTGCTCGGGGTGGGGGGGGTATCCTCACCGGGGAGCTGTTTTTT.

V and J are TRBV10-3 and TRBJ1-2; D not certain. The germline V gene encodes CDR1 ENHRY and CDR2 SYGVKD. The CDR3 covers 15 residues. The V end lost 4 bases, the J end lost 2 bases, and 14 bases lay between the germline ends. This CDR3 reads CAISGVSFENYGYTF. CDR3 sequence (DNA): TGTGCCATCAGTGGCGTTTCCTTTGAAAACTATGGCTACACCTTC.

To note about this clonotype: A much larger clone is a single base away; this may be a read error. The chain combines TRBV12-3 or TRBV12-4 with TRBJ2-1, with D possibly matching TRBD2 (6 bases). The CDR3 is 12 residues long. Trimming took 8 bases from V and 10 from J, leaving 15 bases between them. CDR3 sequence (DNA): TGTGCCAGCGGAGAGGAGGGAAGAGAGCAGTTCTTC. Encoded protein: CASGEEGREQFF.

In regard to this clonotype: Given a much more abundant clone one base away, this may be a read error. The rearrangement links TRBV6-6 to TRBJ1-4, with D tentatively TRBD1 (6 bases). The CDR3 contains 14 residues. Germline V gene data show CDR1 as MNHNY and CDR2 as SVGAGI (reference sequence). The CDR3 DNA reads TGTGCCTGCAGGATCACAGGGTTCAATGAAAAACTGTTTTTT. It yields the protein CACRITGFNEKLFF.

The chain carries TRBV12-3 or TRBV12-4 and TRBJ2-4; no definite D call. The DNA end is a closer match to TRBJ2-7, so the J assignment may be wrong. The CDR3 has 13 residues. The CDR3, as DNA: TGTGCCAGCAGTCGCAATCGAGGCTACGAGCAGTACTTC. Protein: CASSRNRGYEQYF.

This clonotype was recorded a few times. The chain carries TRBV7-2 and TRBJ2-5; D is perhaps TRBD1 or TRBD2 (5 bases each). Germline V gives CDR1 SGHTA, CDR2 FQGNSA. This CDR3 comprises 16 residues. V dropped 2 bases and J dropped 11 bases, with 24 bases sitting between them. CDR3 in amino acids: CASSLKGRAGSNEQYF. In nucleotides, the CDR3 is TGTGCCAGCAGCTTAAAGGGGCGGGCTGGGTCCAATGAGCAGTACTTC.

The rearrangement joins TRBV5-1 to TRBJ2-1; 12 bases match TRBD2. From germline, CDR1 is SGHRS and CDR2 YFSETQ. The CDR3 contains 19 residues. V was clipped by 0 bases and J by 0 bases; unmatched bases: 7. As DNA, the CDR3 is TGCGCCAGCAGCTTGGGTCTAGCGGGAGGGCCGAGCTCCTACAATGAGCAGTTCTTC. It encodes CASSLGLAGGPSSYNEQFF.

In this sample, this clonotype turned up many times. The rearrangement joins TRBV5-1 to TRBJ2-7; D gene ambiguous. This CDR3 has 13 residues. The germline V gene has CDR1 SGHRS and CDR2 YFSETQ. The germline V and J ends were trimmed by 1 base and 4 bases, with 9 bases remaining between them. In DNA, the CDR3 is TGCGCCAGCAGCTTGAACCTGGGGTACGAGCAGTACTTC. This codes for CASSLNLGYEQYF.

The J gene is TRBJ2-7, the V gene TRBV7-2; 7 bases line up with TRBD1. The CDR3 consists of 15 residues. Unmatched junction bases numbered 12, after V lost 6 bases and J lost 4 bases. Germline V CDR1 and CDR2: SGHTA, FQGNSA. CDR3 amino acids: CASSYTRGQLYEQYF. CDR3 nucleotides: TGTGCCAGCAGTTACACTCGGGGACAGCTTTACGAGCAGTACTTC.

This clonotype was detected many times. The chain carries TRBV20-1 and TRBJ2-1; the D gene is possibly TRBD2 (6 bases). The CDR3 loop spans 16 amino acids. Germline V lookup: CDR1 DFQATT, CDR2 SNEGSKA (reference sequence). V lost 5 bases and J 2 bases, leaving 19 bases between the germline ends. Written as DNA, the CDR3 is TGCAGTGCTGGGAGGCTGGGGCTGGATGCCTACAATGAGCAGTTCTTC. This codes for CSAGRLGLDAYNEQFF.

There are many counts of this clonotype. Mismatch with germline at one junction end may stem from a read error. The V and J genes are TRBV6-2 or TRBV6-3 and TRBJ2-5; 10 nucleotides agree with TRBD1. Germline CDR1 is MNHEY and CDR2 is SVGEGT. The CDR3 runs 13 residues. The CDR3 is CASSRQGAETQYF. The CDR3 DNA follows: TGCGCCAGCAGCCGACAGGGGGCCGAGACCCAGTACTTC.

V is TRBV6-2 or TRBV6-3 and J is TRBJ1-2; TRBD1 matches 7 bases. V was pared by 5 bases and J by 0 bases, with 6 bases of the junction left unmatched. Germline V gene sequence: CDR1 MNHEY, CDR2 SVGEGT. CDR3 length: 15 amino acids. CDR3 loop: CASSQQGSPNYGYTF. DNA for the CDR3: TGTGCCAGCAGTCAACAGGGGTCCCCTAACTATGGCTACACCTTC.